A selection of T cell receptor beta chains follows, all from one sample in a study of T cells in localized non-small cell lung cancer. Assay: immunoSEQ multiplex PCR; the TCRdb copy retains only in-frame clones and omits some. The data hold 30,000 to 35,000 clones, with less than 95% observed a single time. Sequencing was performed on peripheral blood mononuclear cells, taken before any cancer treatment. The receptors derive from a female donor older than 55 with stage II lung adenocarcinoma. Both conserved end residues are part of each CDR3. A D gene is named only where the DNA matches it firmly.

>15|TRBJ2-7|-|TRBV10-3
CAISESGDTYYEQYF
>15|TRBJ1-2|-|TRBV7-2
CASSLDRASGDGYTF
>16|TRBJ1-1|-|TRBV14
CASSQEQGRRNTEAFF
>12|TRBJ1-2|-|TRBV7-2
CASSLSVYGYTF
>14|TRBJ2-7|TRBD1|TRBV6-5
CASSRQGFSYEQYF
>13|TRBJ2-2|TRBD2|TRBV7-2
CASSTREVGELFF
>14|TRBJ1-5|TRBD1|TRBV19
CAGGDRALGQPQHF
>15|TRBJ2-7|TRBD2|TRBV7-8
CASSRTSGSLTEQYF
>14|TRBJ2-7|-|TRBV4-3
CASSQDHGAYEQYF
>15|TRBJ1-3|-|TRBV28
CASSFYAGWENTIYF
>15|TRBJ2-1|TRBD2|TRBV9
CASSRTSGIIYEQFF
>14|TRBJ1-5|-|TRBV7-3
CASSSSGGNQPQHF
>15|TRBJ2-1|-|TRBV9
CASSSGGGRYNEQFF
>18|TRBJ2-1|-|TRBV7-2
CASSLDRSGGRGYNEQFF
>16|TRBJ1-6|-|TRBV28
CASSLDRSSYNSPLHF
>16|TRBJ2-7|TRBD2|TRBV7-9
CASSIRLGTSSYEQYF
>14|TRBJ2-7|-|TRBV5-4
CASSLFLSSYEQYF
>11|TRBJ1-2|-|TRBV28
CASSFIDGYTF
>17|TRBJ2-3|TRBD2|TRBV5-4
CASSLAGTTFSTDTQYF
>15|TRBJ1-5|-|TRBV19
CASSYLYRVDQPQHF
>14|TRBJ2-1|-|TRBV7-8
CASSFRRSYNEQFF
>15|TRBJ2-1|TRBD2|TRBV7-7
CASSPGLETYNEQFF
>16|TRBJ2-3|TRBD2|TRBV9
CASSVGTSGVGDTQYF
>14|TRBJ2-7|-|TRBV27
CASSGQGPDYEQYF
>13|TRBJ1-1|-|TRBV28
CASSLGRYTEAFF
>15|TRBJ2-3|-|TRBV10-2
CASSDIRRATDTQYF
>13|TRBJ2-7|TRBD2|TRBV6-5
CASRTSGGSEQYF
>12|TRBJ1-2|-|TRBV11-2
CASSLDREGYTF
>13|TRBJ2-7|TRBD1|TRBV5-1
CASSSGTGDEQYF
>16|TRBJ1-5|-|TRBV5-1
CASPLVEGRGNQPQHF
>17|TRBJ2-7|TRBD2|TRBV7-9
CASSSTIAGGHTYEQYF
>15|TRBJ2-7|TRBD1|TRBV6-4
CASSGAGGGPYEQYF
>16|TRBJ1-2|-|TRBV5-6
CASSVGTGTSNYGYTF
>14|TRBJ2-1|-|TRBV11-2
CASSPDGGWDEQFF
>15|TRBJ2-5|TRBD2|TRBV14
CASSQDSGSTETQYF
>13|TRBJ2-7|TRBD2|TRBV6-1
CASRLTSLYEQYF
>13|TRBJ2-2|-|TRBV15
CATSRDNTGELFF
>14|TRBJ1-2|-|TRBV5-1
CASSFDQAAYGYTF
>12|TRBJ1-1|-|TRBV28
CASSFRNTEAFF
>12|TRBJ2-2|-|TRBV28
CASSFQRGELFF